The sequence of this T cell receptor beta chain was determined in a study of tumor-infiltrating lymphocytes in primary liver carcinoma. Germline assignment: CDR1 LNHNV and CDR2 YYDKDF (reference sequence). V was clipped by 0 bases and J by 3 bases, with 5 bases between them. CDR3 length: 14 residues. Alongside blood RNA obtained from unsorted whole blood, germline DNA was also extracted. A primer in the constant region served to generate TCR beta cDNA from approximately 450 ng of total RNA. Employing slightly modified ARM-PCR, three nested multiplex PCR rounds were run, and these gave rise to the TCR beta libraries. For around 11 cycles apiece, the opening two PCR rounds ran with TRBV1-TRBV30 forward primers and a C-beta reverse primer. One entry per CDR3 protein results from TCRdb running MiXCR on the multiplex PCR reads. Of 150,000 to 200,000 distinct CDR3 sequences listed, roughly two thirds are singletons.

This sequence originates from a woman aged 60-75 years with primary liver carcinoma and hepatitis B virus infection. The genes are TRBV15 and TRBJ2-2, with D unresolved. The sequencing input was peripheral blood. The CDR3 loop reads CATSRDVHTGELFF. The CDR3, as DNA: TGTGCCACCAGCAGAGATGTGCACACCGGGGAGCTGTTTTTT. Full variable domain (outside the CDR3, taken from reference TRBV15 and TRBJ2-2): DAMVIQNPRYQVTQFGKPVTLSCSQTLNHNVMYWYQQKSSQAPKLLFHYYDKDFNNEADTPDNFQSRRPNTSFCFLDIRSPGLGDTAMYLCATSRDVHTGELFFGEGSRLTVL.